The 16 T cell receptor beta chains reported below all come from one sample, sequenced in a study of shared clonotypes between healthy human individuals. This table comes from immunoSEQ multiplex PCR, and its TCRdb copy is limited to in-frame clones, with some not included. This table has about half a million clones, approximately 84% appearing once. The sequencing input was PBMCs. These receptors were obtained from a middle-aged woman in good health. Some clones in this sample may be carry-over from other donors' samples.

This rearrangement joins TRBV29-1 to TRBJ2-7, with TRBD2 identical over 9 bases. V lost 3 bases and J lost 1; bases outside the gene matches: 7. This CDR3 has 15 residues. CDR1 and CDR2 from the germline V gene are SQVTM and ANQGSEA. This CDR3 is CSVEASGIGSYEQYF. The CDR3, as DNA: TGCAGCGTTGAGGCTAGCGGGATAGGGTCCTACGAGCAGTACTTC.

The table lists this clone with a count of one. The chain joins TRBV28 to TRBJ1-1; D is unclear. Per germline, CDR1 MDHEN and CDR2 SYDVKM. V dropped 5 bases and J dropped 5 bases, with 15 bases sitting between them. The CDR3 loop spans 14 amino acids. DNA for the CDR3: TGTGCCAGCAGTGAGGGTAAAGTATGGACTGAAGCTTTCTTT. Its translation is CASSEGKVWTEAFF.

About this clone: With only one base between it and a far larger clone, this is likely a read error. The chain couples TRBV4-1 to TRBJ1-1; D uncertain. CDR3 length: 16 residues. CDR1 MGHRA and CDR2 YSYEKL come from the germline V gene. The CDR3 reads CDSSQTLRDEDTEAFF. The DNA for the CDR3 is TGCGACAGCAGCCAAACTCTTCGAGACGAGGACACTGAAGCTTTCTTT.

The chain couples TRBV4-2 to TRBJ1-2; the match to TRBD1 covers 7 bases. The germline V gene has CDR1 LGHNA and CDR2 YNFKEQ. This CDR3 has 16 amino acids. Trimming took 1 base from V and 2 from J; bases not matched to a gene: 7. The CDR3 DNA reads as TGTGCCAGCAGCCAAGGGGACAGAGAAAGAAACTATGGCTACACCTTC. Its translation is CASSQGDRERNYGYTF.

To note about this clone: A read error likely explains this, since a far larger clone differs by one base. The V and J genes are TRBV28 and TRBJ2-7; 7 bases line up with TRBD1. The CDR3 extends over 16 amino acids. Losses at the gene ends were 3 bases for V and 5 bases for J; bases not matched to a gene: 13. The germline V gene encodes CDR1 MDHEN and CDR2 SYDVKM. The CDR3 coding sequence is TGTGCCAGCAGTTTTGTTGCCGTACAGGGGTTGAACGAGCAGTACTTC. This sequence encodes CASSFVAVQGLNEQYF.

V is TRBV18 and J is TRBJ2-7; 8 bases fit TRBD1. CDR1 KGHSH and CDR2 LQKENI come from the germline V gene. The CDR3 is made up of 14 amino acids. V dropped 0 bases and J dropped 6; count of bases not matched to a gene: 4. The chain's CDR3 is CASSPPWTGSEQYF. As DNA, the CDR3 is TGTGCCAGCTCACCACCATGGACAGGGTCCGAGCAGTACTTC.

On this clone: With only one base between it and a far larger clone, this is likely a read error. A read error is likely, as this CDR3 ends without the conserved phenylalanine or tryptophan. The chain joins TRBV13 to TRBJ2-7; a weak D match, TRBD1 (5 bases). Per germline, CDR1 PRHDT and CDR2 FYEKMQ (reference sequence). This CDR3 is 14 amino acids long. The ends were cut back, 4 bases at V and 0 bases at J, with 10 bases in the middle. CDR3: CASSSTASSYEQYS. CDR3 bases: TGTGCCAGCAGCTCGACAGCGTCCTCCTACGAGCAGTACTCC.

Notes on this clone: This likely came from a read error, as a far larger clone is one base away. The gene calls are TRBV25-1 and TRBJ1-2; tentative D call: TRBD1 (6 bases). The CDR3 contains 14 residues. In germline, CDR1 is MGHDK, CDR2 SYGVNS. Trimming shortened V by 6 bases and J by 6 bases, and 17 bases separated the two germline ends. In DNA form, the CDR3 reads TGTGCCAGCAGCCACGACAGGCCTTGGGATGGCTACACCTTC. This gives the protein CASSHDRPWDGYTF.

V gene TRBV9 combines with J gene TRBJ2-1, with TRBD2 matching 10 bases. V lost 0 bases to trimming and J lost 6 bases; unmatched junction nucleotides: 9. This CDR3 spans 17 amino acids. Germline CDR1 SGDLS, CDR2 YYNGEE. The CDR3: CASSVELAGSPPNEQFF. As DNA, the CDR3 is TGTGCCAGCAGCGTAGAACTAGCGGGGTCCCCCCCCAATGAGCAGTTCTTC.

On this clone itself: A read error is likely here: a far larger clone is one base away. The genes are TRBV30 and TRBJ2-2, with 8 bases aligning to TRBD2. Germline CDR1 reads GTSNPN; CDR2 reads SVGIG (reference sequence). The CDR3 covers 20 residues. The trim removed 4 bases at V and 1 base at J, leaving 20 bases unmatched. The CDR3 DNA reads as TGTGCCTGGACCATGCGGGTGAAACTAGCGGAGCCGCTGAACACCGGGGAGCTGTTTTTT. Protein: CAWTMRVKLAEPLNTGELFF.

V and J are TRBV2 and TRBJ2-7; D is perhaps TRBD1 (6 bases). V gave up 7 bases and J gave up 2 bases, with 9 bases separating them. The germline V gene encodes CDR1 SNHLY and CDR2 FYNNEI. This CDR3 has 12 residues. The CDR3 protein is CASIQGAYEQYF. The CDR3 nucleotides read TGTGCCAGCATACAGGGAGCCTACGAGCAGTACTTC.

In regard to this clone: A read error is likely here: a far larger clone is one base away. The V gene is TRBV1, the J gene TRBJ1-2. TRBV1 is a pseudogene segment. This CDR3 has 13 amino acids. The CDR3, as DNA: TGCACCAGCATTGTGCGAAAGACCTGTGGCTACACCTTC. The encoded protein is CTSIVRKTCGYTF.

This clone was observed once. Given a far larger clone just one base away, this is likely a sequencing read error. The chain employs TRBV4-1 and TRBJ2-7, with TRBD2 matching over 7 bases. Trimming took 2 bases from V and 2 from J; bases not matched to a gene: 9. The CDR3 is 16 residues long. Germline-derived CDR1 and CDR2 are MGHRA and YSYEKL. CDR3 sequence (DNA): TGCGCCAGCAGCCAAACTCTAGCGGAAGGGCCCTACGAGCAGTACTTC. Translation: CASSQTLAEGPYEQYF.

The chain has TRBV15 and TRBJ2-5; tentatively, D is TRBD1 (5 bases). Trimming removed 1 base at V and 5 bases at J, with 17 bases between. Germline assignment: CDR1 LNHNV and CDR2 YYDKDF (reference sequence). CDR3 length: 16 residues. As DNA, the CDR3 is TGTGCCACCAGCAGAGCGGAAACAGGAAAGAGGGAGACCCAGTACTTC. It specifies CATSRAETGKRETQYF.

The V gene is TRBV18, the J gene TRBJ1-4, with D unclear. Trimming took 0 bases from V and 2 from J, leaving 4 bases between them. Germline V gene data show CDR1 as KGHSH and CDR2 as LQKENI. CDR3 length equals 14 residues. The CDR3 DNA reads TGTGCCAGCTCACCACCAGGGACTAATGAAAAACTGTTTTTT. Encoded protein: CASSPPGTNEKLFF.

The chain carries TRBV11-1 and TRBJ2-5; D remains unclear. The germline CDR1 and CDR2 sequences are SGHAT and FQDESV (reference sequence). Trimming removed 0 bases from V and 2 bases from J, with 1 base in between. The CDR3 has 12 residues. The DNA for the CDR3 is TGTGCCAGCAGCTTAGCTCAAGAGACCCAGTACTTC. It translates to CASSLAQETQYF.